This T cell receptor beta chain was retrieved from a study of OX40 agonist ivuxolimab in advanced cancers. General notes on the study: Ivuxolimab was an agonistic, fully human IgG2 monoclonal antibody directed against OX40 (CD134), a costimulatory receptor. Intravenous ivuxolimab was administered to patients every 2 weeks at six dose levels: 0.01, 0.1, 0.3, 1.5, 3 and 10 mg/kg. Of the roughly 51 patients in dose escalation, some 20 had hepatocellular carcinoma, some 15 had melanoma, 9 had renal cell carcinoma and 9 had head and neck cancer. The dose-escalation cohort was about 83% male with a mean age of about 60 years, ranging from about 23 to 85. Patients were allowed to have had prior anti-PD-1, anti-PD-L1 or anti-CTLA-4 therapy, and approximately 41% of the dose-escalation patients had previously received checkpoint inhibitors. Partial responses occurred in three dose-escalation patients: two with cutaneous melanoma and one with hepatocellular carcinoma. The point of sequencing TCRbeta in the periphery was to test whether ivuxolimab changed TCR sequence diversity and drove clonal T-cell expansion. The paper describes the monotherapy dose-escalation part (N = 52 patients) of the phase I trial of ivuxolimab.

The trial excluded patients who had a history of autoimmune disease or who were on systemic immunosuppression. In every dose cohort, peripheral blood was drawn for TCR sequencing at baseline, cycle 4 day 1, and cycle 7 day 1. Samples were obtained from an open-label, multicenter, first-in-human phase I dose-escalation trial of ivuxolimab. The trial enrolled adults with locally advanced or metastatic head and neck squamous cell, hepatocellular, melanoma or renal cell carcinoma. CD4+ and CD8+ T cells were sorted separately from peripheral blood before TCR sequencing. The investigation overall reported the following: After ivuxolimab, more expanded clones were found on average in CD8+ T cells than in CD4+ T cells. Low levels of normalized T-cell clonal expansion were also shown by some nonresponding patients. Which antigens the clonally expanded peripheral T cells were specific for was not determined. In the 0.1-3.0 mg/kg groups, partial responders had among the lowest normalized peripheral clonal expansion, particularly in CD8+ T cells. At doses from 0.1 to 3.0 mg/kg, clonal expansion was seen in both CD4+ and CD8+ blood T cells between baseline and week 6.

Genomic DNA was isolated from the sorted cells so that the TCRbeta CDR3 region could be sequenced. TCRbeta CDR3 regions were sequenced using the immunoSEQ Assay. TCRdb holds this immuneACCESS table with in-frame rearrangements only. Some clones are missing; in checked studies, unresolved V genes explain under half, and the rest has no known cause. The table for this sample lists tens of thousands of clones; roughly four fifths of them were counted only once. Of the sample, 4.5% to 6% falls within the top ten clones. Notes on this clone: What antigen it recognizes has not been identified. One base away there is no much larger clone; base qualities are not given.

Its CDR3 holds 14 amino acids, cysteine through phenylalanine. The kept DNA is CDR3 alone, 42 bases in frame from the first base. Trimming costs V 0 bases and J 4 bases, and their ends lie 9 bases apart. The germline V gene gives CDR1 as SGDLS and CDR2 as YYNGEE. This sequence was found in an adult with an advanced solid tumor such as melanoma, head and neck, liver or kidney cancer. The chain is made from TRBV9 and TRBJ2-3, with the D gene uncertain. The sequenced sample was CD4+ or CD8+ T cells sorted from blood, obtained in a trial of the OX40 agonist ivuxolimab. The sequenced DNA: TGTGCCAGCAGCGTAGACTCGCGTCCAGATACGCAGTATTTT. The translation is CASSVDSRPDTQYF.